This T cell receptor beta chain was identified in a study of blood T cell repertoires in COVID-19. Study details: Samples of COVID-19 (acute and convalescent) were obtained from the United States, Italy and Spain.

Trimming removed 8 bases from V and 7 bases from J; junction bases left unmatched: 12. CDR3 size: 14 residues. Germline V CDR1 and CDR2: LNHNV, YYDKDF (reference sequence). Original data processing: From reference gene primer amplification, estimates of nucleated cell counts were derived. Sequencing was performed with immunoSEQ multiplex PCR; in TCRdb, only in-frame clones are kept and a portion is missing. The D gene and trimming were derived from the DNA, and the V and J assignments and clone size from that table. This table holds fewer than 130,000 clones, around 74% found once. The sequenced material came from peripheral blood. The TCR was taken from a woman aged 60-75 years with acute or convalescent COVID-19. V is TRBV15 and J is TRBJ1-2; TRBD1 aligns across 8 bases. The DNA for the CDR3 is TGTGCCACCGCTCCGGCAGGGGGCATCGGTGGCTACACCTTC. It translates to CATAPAGGIGGYTF.